This T cell receptor beta chain stems from a study of blood T cell repertoires in COVID-19. Study details: From the United States, Italy and Spain came samples of acute and convalescent COVID-19. Sources were T cells, B-cell-depleted T cells, or PBMCs; the material itself was cDNA or gDNA.

Germline values: CDR1 MNHEY, CDR2 SVGEGT. The CDR3 sequence is 14 residues long. J was trimmed by 5 bases and V by 4 bases; bases with no gene match: 7. Per the original data handling: Estimates of nucleated cell counts were drawn from the amplification of reference gene primers. Here immunoSEQ multiplex PCR was the method, and the copy in TCRdb shows in-frame clones only, minus some. The DNA was the basis for D and trimming; V, J and clone size are from that table. The table records fewer than 200,000 clones, about nine tenths of them present only once. V usage is TRBV6-2 or TRBV6-3 and J usage is TRBJ1-1; TRBD1 agrees at 7 bases. This TCR was sampled from a man aged 55 to 70 with acute or convalescent COVID-19. The sample taken for sequencing was peripheral blood. Here the CDR3 reads CASSSTLTGTEAFF. CDR3 nucleotide sequence: TGTGCCAGCAGTTCCACCCTGACAGGGACTGAAGCTTTCTTT.